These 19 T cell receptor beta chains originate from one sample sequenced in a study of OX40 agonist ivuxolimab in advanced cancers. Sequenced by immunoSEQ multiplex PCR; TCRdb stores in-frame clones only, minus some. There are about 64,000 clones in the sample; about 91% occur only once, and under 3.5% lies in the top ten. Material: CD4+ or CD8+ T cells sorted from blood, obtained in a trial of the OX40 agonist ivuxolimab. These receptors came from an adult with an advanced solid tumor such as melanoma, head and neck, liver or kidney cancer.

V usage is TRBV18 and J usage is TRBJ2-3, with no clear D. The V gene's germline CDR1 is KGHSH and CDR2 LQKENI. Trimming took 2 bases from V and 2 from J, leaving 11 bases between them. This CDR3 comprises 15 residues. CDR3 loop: CASSPSVQLTDTQYF. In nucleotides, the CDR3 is TGTGCCAGCTCACCAAGTGTCCAGCTCACAGATACGCAGTATTTT.

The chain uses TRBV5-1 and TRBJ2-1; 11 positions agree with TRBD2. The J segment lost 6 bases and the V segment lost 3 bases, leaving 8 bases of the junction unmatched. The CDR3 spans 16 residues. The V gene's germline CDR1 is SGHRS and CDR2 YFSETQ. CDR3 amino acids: CASSWRVAGGGNEQFF. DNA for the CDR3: TGCGCCAGCAGCTGGAGGGTAGCGGGAGGGGGCAATGAGCAGTTCTTC.

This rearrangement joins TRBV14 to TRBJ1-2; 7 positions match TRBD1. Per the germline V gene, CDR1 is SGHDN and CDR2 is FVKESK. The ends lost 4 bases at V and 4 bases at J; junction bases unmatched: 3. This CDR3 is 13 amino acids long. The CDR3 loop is CASSLGTVYGYTF. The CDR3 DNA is TGTGCCAGCAGCCTCGGGACAGTCTATGGCTACACCTTC.

The DNA of the CDR3 is TGTGCCAGTAGTTTGCTGCCTATAGCGGGGCTTGCGGCCCAGTACTTC. It translates to CASSLLPIAGLAAQYF. The chain employs TRBV19 and TRBJ2-5; 8 bases map to TRBD2. The germline V gene has CDR1 LNHDA and CDR2 SQIVND (reference sequence). The V gene end was trimmed by 5 bases and the J gene end by 9 bases; junction bases not matched to a gene: 17. This CDR3 contains 16 residues. The whole variable domain, remainder taken from reference TRBV19 and TRBJ2-5, is DGGITQSPKYLFRKEGQNVTLSCEQNLNHDAMYWYRQDPGQGLRLIYYSQIVNDFQKGDIAEGYSVSREKKESFPLTVTSAQKNPTAFYLCASSLLPIAGLAAQYFGPGTRLLVL.

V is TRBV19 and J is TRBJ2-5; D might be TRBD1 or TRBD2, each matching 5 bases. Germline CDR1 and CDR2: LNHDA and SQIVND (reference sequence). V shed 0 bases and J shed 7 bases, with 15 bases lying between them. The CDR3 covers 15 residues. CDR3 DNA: TGTGCCAGTAGTATAGATGGGGCCGGGGCCGGGACCCAGTACTTC. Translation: CASSIDGAGAGTQYF.

CDR3 nucleotides: TGTGCCTGGAGTAAACTCAGGGGTGGTGAAAAACTGTTTTTT. Its protein is CAWSKLRGGEKLFF. The rearrangement uses TRBV30 and TRBJ1-4, with a tentative D call TRBD1 (6 bases). The V end was cut by 2 bases, the J end by 7 bases, with 14 bases between. Per the germline V gene, CDR1 is GTSNPN and CDR2 is SVGIG (reference sequence). The CDR3 sequence is 14 residues long.

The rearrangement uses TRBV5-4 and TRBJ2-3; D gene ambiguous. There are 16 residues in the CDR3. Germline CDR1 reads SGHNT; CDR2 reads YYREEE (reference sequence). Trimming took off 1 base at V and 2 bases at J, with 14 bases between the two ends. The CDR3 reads CASSLLSQPLTDTQYF. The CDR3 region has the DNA TGTGCCAGCAGCTTGTTATCCCAACCTCTCACAGATACGCAGTATTTT. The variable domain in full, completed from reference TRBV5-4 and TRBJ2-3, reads ETGVTQSPTHLIKTRGQQVTLRCSSQSGHNTVSWYQQALGQGPQFIFQYYREEENGRGNFPPRFSGLQFPNYSSELNVNALELDDSALYLCASSLLSQPLTDTQYFGPGTRLTVL.

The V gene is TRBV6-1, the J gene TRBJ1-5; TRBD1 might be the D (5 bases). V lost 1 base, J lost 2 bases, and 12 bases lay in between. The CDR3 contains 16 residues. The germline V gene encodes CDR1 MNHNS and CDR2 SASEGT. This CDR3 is CASSEGAGGGNQPQHF. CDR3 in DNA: TGTGCCAGCAGTGAAGGGGCGGGGGGAGGCAATCAGCCCCAGCATTTT.

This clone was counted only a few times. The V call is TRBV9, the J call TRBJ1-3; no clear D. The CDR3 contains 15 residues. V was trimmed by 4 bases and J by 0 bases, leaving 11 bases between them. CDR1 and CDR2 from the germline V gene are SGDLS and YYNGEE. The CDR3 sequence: CASSRSGGSGNTIYF. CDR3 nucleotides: TGTGCCAGCAGCCGAAGCGGAGGCTCTGGAAACACCATATATTTT. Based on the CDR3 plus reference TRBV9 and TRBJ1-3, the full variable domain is DSGVTQTPKHLITATGQRVTLRCSPRSGDLSVYWYQQSLDQGLQFLIQYYNGEERAKGNILERFSAQQFPDLHSELNLSSLELGDSALYFCASSRSGGSGNTIYFGEGSWLTVV.

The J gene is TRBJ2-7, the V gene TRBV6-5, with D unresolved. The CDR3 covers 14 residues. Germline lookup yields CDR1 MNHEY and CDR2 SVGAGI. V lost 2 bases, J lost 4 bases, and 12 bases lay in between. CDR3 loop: CASSYEGRIYEQYF. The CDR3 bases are TGTGCCAGCAGTTACGAAGGCAGGATATACGAGCAGTACTTC.

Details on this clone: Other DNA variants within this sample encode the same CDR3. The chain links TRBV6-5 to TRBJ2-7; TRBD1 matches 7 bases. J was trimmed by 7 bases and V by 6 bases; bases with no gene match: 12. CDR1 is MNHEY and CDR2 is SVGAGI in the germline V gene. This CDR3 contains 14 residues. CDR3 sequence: CASRRDRGPGEQYF. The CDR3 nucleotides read TGTGCCAGCAGACGGGACAGAGGGCCGGGTGAGCAGTACTTC.

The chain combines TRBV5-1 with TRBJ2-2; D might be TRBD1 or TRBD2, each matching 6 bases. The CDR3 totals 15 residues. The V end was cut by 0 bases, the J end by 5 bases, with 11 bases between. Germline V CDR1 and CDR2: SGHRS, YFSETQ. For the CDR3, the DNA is TGCGCCAGCAGCTTGGATGGGGGGCGAACCGGGGAGCTGTTTTTT. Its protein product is CASSLDGGRTGELFF. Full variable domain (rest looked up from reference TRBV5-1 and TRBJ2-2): KAGVTQTPRYLIKTRGQQVTLSCSPISGHRSVSWYQQTPGQGLQFLFEYFSETQRNKGNFPGRFSGRQFSNSRSEMNVSTLELGDSALYLCASSLDGGRTGELFFGEGSRLTVL.

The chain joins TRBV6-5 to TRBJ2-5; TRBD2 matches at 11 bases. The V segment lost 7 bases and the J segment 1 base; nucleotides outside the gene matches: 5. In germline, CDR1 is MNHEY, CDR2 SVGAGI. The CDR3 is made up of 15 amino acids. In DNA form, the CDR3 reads TGTGCCAGCAAATTGGGACTAGCGGTCCAAGAGACCCAGTACTTC. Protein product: CASKLGLAVQETQYF.

Here the CDR3 DNA reads TGTGCCAGCAGTTCACGGGACAAGGACTACAATGAGCAGTTCTTC. It is translated as CASSSRDKDYNEQFF. V usage is TRBV6-5 and J usage is TRBJ2-1, with D perhaps TRBD1 (6 bases). The CDR3 has 15 residues. The ends were cut back, 4 bases at V and 3 bases at J, with 13 bases in the middle. The V gene's germline CDR1 is MNHEY and CDR2 SVGAGI.

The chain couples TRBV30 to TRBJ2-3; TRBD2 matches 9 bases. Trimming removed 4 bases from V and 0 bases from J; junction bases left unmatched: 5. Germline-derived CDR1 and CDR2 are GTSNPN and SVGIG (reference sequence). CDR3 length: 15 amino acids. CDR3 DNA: TGTGCCTGGACGGGACTAGCTGCTAGCACAGATACGCAGTATTTT. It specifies CAWTGLAASTDTQYF.

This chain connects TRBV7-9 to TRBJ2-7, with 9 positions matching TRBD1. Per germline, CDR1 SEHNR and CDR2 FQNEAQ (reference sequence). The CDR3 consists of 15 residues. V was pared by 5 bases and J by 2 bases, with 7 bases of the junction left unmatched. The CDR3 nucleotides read TGTGCCAGCAGCCCCCAAGGACAGGGGCCCTACGAGCAGTACTTC. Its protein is CASSPQGQGPYEQYF.

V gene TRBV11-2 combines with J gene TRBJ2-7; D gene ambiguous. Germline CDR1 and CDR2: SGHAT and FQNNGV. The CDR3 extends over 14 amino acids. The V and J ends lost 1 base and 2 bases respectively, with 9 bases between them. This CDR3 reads CASSLGRATYEQYF. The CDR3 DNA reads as TGTGCCAGCAGCTTAGGCAGAGCGACCTACGAGCAGTACTTC.

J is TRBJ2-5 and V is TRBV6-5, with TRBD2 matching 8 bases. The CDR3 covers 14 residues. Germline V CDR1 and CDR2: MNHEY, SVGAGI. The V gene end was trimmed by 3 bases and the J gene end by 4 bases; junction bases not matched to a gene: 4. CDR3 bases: TGTGCCAGCAGTTATTTAAGCGGGAGAGAGACCCAGTACTTC. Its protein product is CASSYLSGRETQYF.

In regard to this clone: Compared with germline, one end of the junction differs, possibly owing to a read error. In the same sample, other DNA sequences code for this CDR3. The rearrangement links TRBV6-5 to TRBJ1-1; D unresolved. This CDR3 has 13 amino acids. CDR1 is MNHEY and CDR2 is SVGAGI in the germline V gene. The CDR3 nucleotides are TGCGCCAGCAGTTACGGGTATCGAACTGAAGCTTTCTTT. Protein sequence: CASSYGYRTEAFF.